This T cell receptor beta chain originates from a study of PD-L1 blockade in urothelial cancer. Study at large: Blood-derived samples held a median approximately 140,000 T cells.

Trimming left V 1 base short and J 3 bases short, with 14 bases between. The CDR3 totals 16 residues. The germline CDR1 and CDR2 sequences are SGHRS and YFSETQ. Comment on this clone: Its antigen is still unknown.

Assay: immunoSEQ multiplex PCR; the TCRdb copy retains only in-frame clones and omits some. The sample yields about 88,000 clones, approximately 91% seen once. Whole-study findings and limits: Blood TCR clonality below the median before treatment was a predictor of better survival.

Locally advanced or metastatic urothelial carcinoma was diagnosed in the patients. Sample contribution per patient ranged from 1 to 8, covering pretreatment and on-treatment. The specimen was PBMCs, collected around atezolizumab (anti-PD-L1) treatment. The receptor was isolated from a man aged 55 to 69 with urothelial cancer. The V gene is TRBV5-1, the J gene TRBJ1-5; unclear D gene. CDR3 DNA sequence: TGCGCCAGCAGCTTGAGTCCCAGTAACAACAATCAGCCCCAGCATTTT. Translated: CASSLSPSNNNQPQHF.